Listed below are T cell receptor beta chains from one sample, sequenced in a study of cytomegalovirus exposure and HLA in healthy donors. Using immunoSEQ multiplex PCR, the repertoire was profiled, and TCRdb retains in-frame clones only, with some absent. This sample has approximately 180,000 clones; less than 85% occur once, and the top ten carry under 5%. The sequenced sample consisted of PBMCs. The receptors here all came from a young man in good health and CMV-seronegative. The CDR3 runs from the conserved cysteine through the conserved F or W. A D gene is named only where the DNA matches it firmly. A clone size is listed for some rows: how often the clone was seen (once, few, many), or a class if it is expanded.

CASSPGIEAFF | TGTGCCAGCAGCCCAGGGATTGAAGCTTTCTTT | TRBJ1-1 | TRBV4-2 | many | .
CASSLRTGQTYEQYF | TGTGCCAGCTCACTTCGGACAGGGCAGACCTACGAGCAGTACTTC | TRBJ2-7 | TRBV18 | once | TRBD1
CASSSSGKREDYEQYF | TGTGCCAGCAGCTCATCCGGGAAGCGGGAGGACTACGAGCAGTACTTC | TRBJ2-7 | TRBV7-2 | . | TRBD2
CATSTGGSNEKLFF | TGTGCCACCAGCACAGGGGGCTCTAATGAAAAACTGTTTTTT | TRBJ1-4 | TRBV15 | . | TRBD1
CAISESRADGYGYTF | TGTGCCATCAGTGAGTCGAGGGCAGACGGCTATGGCTACACCTTC | TRBJ1-2 | TRBV10-3 | . | .
CASSERQRYGYTF | TGTGCCAGCAGTGAAAGACAGAGATATGGCTACACCTTC | TRBJ1-2 | TRBV2 | . | .
CASSEYEKLFF | TGCGCCAGCAGCGAGTATGAAAAACTGTTTTTT | TRBJ1-4 | TRBV4-1 | few | .
CASSQPGQGNRELFF | TGCGCCAGCAGCCAACCGGGACAGGGGAACAGGGAGCTGTTTTTT | TRBJ2-2 | TRBV4-1 | . | TRBD1
CASLRTVPSSYEQYF | TGTGCCAGCCTTAGGACAGTCCCGAGCTCCTACGAGCAGTACTTC | TRBJ2-7 | TRBV2 | . | .
CASTLGPGQGARGYTF | TGTGCCAGCACCCTCGGTCCGGGACAGGGGGCACGGGGCTACACCTTC | TRBJ1-2 | TRBV5-4 | once | TRBD1
CASSGGTPNQPQHF | TGTGCCAGCAGTGGTGGCACCCCAAATCAGCCCCAGCATTTT | TRBJ1-5 | TRBV6-1 | . | .
CARRSKGLAKETQYF | TGTGCCAGGAGGAGCAAGGGACTAGCGAAAGAGACCCAGTACTTC | TRBJ2-5 | TRBV6-9 | once | TRBD2
CASSPREATDTQYF | TGTGCCAGCAGCCCGCGAGAGGCCACAGATACGCAGTATTTT | TRBJ2-3 | TRBV5-6 | . | .
CASEIAGETTDTQYF | TGTGCCAGCGAAATAGCGGGGGAGACCACAGATACGCAGTATTTT | TRBJ2-3 | TRBV2 | . | TRBD2
CASSLGQSSYEQYF | TGTGCCAGCAGTTTGGGGCAGAGCTCCTACGAGCAGTACTTC | TRBJ2-7 | TRBV28 | few | .
CASSQEMAVRETQYF | TGTGCCAGCAGCCAAGAGATGGCGGTCCGGGAGACCCAGTACTTC | TRBJ2-5 | TRBV14 | . | .
CASRRTDLNTEAFF | TGTGCCAGCAGGAGGACAGACTTGAACACTGAAGCTTTCTTT | TRBJ1-1 | TRBV6-1 | many | .
CSVEEGDPTGIGSGANVLTF | TGCAGCGTTGAAGAGGGAGATCCGACAGGGATTGGTTCTGGGGCCAACGTCCTGACTTTC | TRBJ2-6 | TRBV29-1 | once | TRBD1
CASSLGLAGEYF | TGTGCCAGCAGCTTAGGACTAGCGGGAGAGTACTTC | TRBJ2-5 | TRBV7-9 | . | TRBD2
CASSLGGGPNTQYF | TGTGCCAGCAGCTTAGGCGGGGGGCCGAATACGCAGTATTTT | TRBJ2-3 | TRBV7-3 | . | TRBD2
CASSLMRRENTEAFF | TGTGCCAGCAGCTTAATGCGCAGGGAGAACACTGAAGCTTTCTTT | TRBJ1-1 | TRBV7-3 | . | .
CASRTLADTGELFF | TGTGCCAGCAGGACCTTGGCGGACACCGGGGAGCTGTTTTTT | TRBJ2-2 | TRBV6-1 | . | .
CASSRGEKLFF | TGTGCCAGCAGCCGCGGTGAAAAACTGTTTTTT | TRBJ1-4 | TRBV7-9 | . | .
CASSPGQGLPGANVLTF | TGTGCCAGCAGCCCGGGACAGGGCCTCCCTGGGGCCAACGTCCTGACTTTC | TRBJ2-6 | TRBV7-2 | . | TRBD1
CAIPGTSYTPCCFF | TGTGCCATCCCCGGGACATCCTACACTCCTTGCTGTTTTTTT | TRBJ1-4 | TRBV10-3 | . | .
CASSLTGYSNYGYTF | TGTGCCAGCAGCCTAACAGGGTATTCTAACTATGGCTACACCTTC | TRBJ1-2 | TRBV28 | once | .